This T cell receptor beta chain was obtained from a study of neoadjuvant anti-PD-1 for oral cavity cancer. Study-wide context: Most patients had three to four biweekly doses of 3 mg/kg nivolumab before resection. Patients without progression got a fourth dose around day 43.

This clone has just one count. The repertoire was sequenced with immunoSEQ multiplex PCR; TCRdb's copy has only in-frame clones and lacks some. The repertoire includes more than 25,000 clones, 70% to 80% of them detected once, and 3.4% sits in the top ten. Time point of the sample: after neoadjuvant nivolumab, at surgical resection. Patients had HPV-negative, locally advanced oral cavity squamous cell carcinoma. Analysis of PBMCs was direct, with no culture step. The TCR was taken from a person between 40 and 85 years old with oral cavity squamous cell carcinoma. Here the sequenced sample was PBMCs, taken after nivolumab (anti-PD-1) treatment.

The CDR3 protein is CASSFSQGVYNEQFF. CDR3 DNA: TGTGCCAGCAGCTTTTCACAGGGGGTCTACAATGAGCAGTTCTTC. The V and J genes are TRBV13 and TRBJ2-1, with 8 bases lining up with TRBD1. From germline, CDR1 is PRHDT and CDR2 FYEKMQ (reference sequence). Trimming took 3 bases from V and 3 from J; bases not matched to a gene: 4. CDR3 length: 15 amino acids.